The clone carrying this T cell receptor beta chain has a single count. The CDR3 runs 14 residues. The V and J ends lost 6 bases and 4 bases respectively, with 15 bases between them. Germline values: CDR1 LNHDA, CDR2 SQIVND (reference sequence). Generated by immunoSEQ multiplex PCR, the TCRdb table keeps only in-frame clones and is missing some. The top ten clones hold roughly 1.5% of a sample with some 150,000 clones, around four fifths of them seen once. These data originate in a study of blood T cell repertoires in COVID-19. The origin of this receptor is a human donor in a cohort sampled during active COVID-19. Sequencing was performed on peripheral blood. The chain has TRBV19 and TRBJ1-1, with TRBD1 as a possible D gene (5 bases). DNA for the CDR3: TGTGCCAGTAGGGCCCTGGGCGGGGGCACTGAAGCTTTCTTT. Its protein is CASRALGGGTEAFF.